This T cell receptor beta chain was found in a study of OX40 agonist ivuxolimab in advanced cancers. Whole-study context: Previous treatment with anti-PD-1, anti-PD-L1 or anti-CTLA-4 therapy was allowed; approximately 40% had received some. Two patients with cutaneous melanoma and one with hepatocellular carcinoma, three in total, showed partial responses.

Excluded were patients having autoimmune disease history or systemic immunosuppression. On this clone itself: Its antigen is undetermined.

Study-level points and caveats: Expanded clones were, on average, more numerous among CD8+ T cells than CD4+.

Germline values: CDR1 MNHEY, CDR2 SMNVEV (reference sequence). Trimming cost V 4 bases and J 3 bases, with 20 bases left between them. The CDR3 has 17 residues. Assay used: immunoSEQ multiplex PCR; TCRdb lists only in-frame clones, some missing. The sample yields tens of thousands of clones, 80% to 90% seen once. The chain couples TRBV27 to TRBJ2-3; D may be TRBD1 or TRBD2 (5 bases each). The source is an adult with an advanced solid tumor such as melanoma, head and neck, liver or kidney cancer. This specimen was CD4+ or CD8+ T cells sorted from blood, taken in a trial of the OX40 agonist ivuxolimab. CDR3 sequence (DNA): TGTGCCAGCAGTTCTCTCCTTCCGGGACGGAATACAGATACGCAGTATTTT. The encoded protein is CASSSLLPGRNTDTQYF.